Following are 15 T cell receptor beta chains from one sample sequenced in a study of shared clonotypes between healthy human individuals. The table came from immunoSEQ multiplex PCR; TCRdb's copy has only in-frame clones and leaves some out. The table lists more than 450,000 clones, about four fifths of them singletons. Sequencing was carried out using PBMCs. These receptors were collected from a woman in her thirties or forties in good health. Some clones in this sample may be carry-over from other donors' samples.

This clone has only one observation. V is TRBV18 and J is TRBJ2-7, with D possibly being TRBD2 (6 bases). The CDR3 is made up of 14 amino acids. The V end lost 6 bases, the J end lost 2 bases, and 14 bases lay between the germline ends. The germline CDR1 and CDR2 sequences are KGHSH and LQKENI. This chain's CDR3 is CASSPGLLAYEQYF. DNA of the CDR3: TGTGCCAGCTCTCCGGGACTGCTGGCCTACGAGCAGTACTTC.

V gene TRBV5-1 combines with J gene TRBJ2-7, with D perhaps assigned TRBD1 or TRBD2 (5 bases each). The CDR3 has 14 residues. Germline V gives CDR1 SGHRS, CDR2 YFSETQ. V was trimmed by 0 bases and J by 5 bases, leaving 12 bases between them. The CDR3 loop is CASSLGDPGDEQYF. The CDR3 DNA is TGCGCCAGCAGCTTGGGGGACCCCGGCGACGAGCAGTACTTC.

V and J are TRBV6-5 and TRBJ2-7, with 10 bases identical to TRBD2. Unmatched junction bases numbered 3, after V lost 3 bases and J lost 1 base. The CDR3 runs 15 residues. Germline CDR1 is MNHEY and CDR2 is SVGAGI. DNA for the CDR3: TGTGCCAGCAGTTATCGACTAGCGGGTTCCTACGAGCAGTACTTC. This codes for CASSYRLAGSYEQYF.

The chain is built from TRBV9 and TRBJ2-3, with 9 bases aligning to TRBD2. The ends lost 3 bases at V and 5 bases at J; junction bases unmatched: 10. The CDR3 extends over 16 amino acids. Germline values: CDR1 SGDLS, CDR2 YYNGEE. The CDR3 DNA reads as TGTGCCAGCAGCGGGATAGCGGGAGCGGGGGTAGATACGCAGTATTTT. It is translated as CASSGIAGAGVDTQYF. Full variable domain (rest looked up from reference TRBV9 and TRBJ2-3): DSGVTQTPKHLITATGQRVTLRCSPRSGDLSVYWYQQSLDQGLQFLIQYYNGEERAKGNILERFSAQQFPDLHSELNLSSLELGDSALYFCASSGIAGAGVDTQYFGPGTRLTVL.

Written as DNA, the CDR3 is TGCGCCAGCTCGAAGGACAGGAACACTGAAGCTTTCTTT. As protein: CASSKDRNTEAFF. The chain links TRBV10-2 to TRBJ1-1; tentatively, D is TRBD1 (6 bases). The CDR3 covers 13 residues. V gave up 8 bases and J gave up 1 base, with 11 bases separating them. Germline assignment: CDR1 WSHSY and CDR2 SAAADI.

The CDR3 DNA reads as TGTGCCTGGAGTGTACATAACGACGATGAGCAGTTCTTC. Its protein is CAWSVHNDDEQFF. The rearrangement joins TRBV30 to TRBJ2-1; unclear D gene. The germline gives CDR1 GTSNPN, CDR2 SVGIG (reference sequence). V dropped 0 bases and J dropped 8 bases, with 11 bases sitting between them. The CDR3 sequence is 13 residues long.

This clone was seen a handful of times. The chain uses TRBV19 and TRBJ2-5; possibly TRBD1 or TRBD2 for D (5 bases each). Germline lookup yields CDR1 LNHDA and CDR2 SQIVND (reference sequence). CDR3 size: 15 residues. Deletions cut 1 base from V and 1 base from J, with 10 bases between. CDR3 sequence reads: CASSIGPGTQETQYF. As DNA, the CDR3 is TGTGCCAGTAGTATAGGTCCAGGGACCCAAGAGACCCAGTACTTC.

The CDR3 loop reads CASSLGDRENIQYF. CDR3 coding DNA: TGTGCCAGCAGCTTGGGGGACAGAGAAAACATTCAGTACTTC. The rearrangement joins TRBV5-4 to TRBJ2-4, with 7 bases that match TRBD1. Germline CDR1 SGHNT, CDR2 YYREEE (reference sequence). V lost 0 bases to trimming and J lost 5 bases; unmatched junction nucleotides: 2. The CDR3 length is 14 residues.

The chain links TRBV28 to TRBJ1-4, with a weak D call TRBD1 (6 bases). The V gene's germline CDR1 is MDHEN and CDR2 SYDVKM. CDR3 length: 13 residues. The V and J ends lost 5 bases and 8 bases respectively, with 12 bases between them. As DNA, the CDR3 is TGTGCCAGCAGTATCCGGACAGCCGAAAAACTGTTTTTT. Its protein is CASSIRTAEKLFF.

This clone was picked up one time. The genes are TRBV19 and TRBJ2-2; D possibly corresponds to TRBD1 (5 bases). The CDR3 runs 13 residues. Germline CDR1 and CDR2: LNHDA and SQIVND (reference sequence). Trimming took off 7 bases at V and 6 bases at J, with 12 bases between the two ends. CDR3 sequence: CASTKGSSGELFF. CDR3 in DNA: TGTGCCAGTACGAAGGGGTCCTCCGGGGAGCTGTTTTTT.

The genes are TRBV6-6 and TRBJ2-1; D uncertain. Trimming took 5 bases from V and 3 from J, leaving 11 bases between them. Germline assignment: CDR1 MNHNY and CDR2 SVGAGI (reference sequence). This CDR3 has 14 residues. CDR3 sequence reads: CASSLDSDYNEQFF. The DNA of the CDR3 is TGTGCCAGCAGTCTCGACTCGGACTACAATGAGCAGTTCTTC.

This clone was seen at least ten times. The chain joins TRBV6-1 to TRBJ2-7; 8 bases match TRBD2. The trim removed 4 bases at V and 2 bases at J, leaving 7 bases unmatched. CDR3 size: 15 residues. Germline CDR1 and CDR2: MNHNS and SASEGT. CDR3 amino acids: CASSGGAGGPYEQYF. In DNA form, the CDR3 reads TGTGCCAGCAGTGGAGGGGCGGGAGGACCCTACGAGCAGTACTTC.

This clone was seen once. The chain carries TRBV19 and TRBJ1-5, with D perhaps TRBD1 (5 bases). V lost 4 bases and J 0 bases, leaving 10 bases between the germline ends. The germline V gene has CDR1 LNHDA and CDR2 SQIVND (reference sequence). CDR3 length: 15 residues. The CDR3 DNA reads TGTGCCAGTAGTACAGGGCACAATAGCAATCAGCCCCAGCATTTT. Translating gives CASSTGHNSNQPQHF.

The CDR3 region is CATWAPNQPQHF. In nucleotides, the CDR3 is TGTGCCACCTGGGCCCCCAATCAGCCCCAGCATTTT. The chain couples TRBV6-1 to TRBJ1-5; D call uncertain. The CDR3 spans 12 residues. Germline CDR1 and CDR2: MNHNS and SASEGT. Trimming shortened V by 10 bases and J by 3 bases, and 10 bases separated the two germline ends.

The chain carries TRBV6-5 and TRBJ2-1, with 7 bases identical to TRBD1. The CDR3 is made up of 16 amino acids. The junction had 11 bases not matched to a gene; V was cut back by 0 bases and J by 9 bases. Germline CDR1 and CDR2: MNHEY and SVGAGI. The CDR3 DNA reads as TGTGCCAGCAGTTACTCCCCGACAGGGAAAGTGATTGAGCAGTTCTTC. Translated: CASSYSPTGKVIEQFF.